This TCR beta chain was identified during a study of shared clonotypes between healthy human individuals. Whole-study findings and limits: Sequencing of the sorted subsets was shown by rarefaction to be incomplete despite large depth.

A note on this clone: Its antigen is not known.

Profiled with immunoSEQ multiplex PCR; TCRdb holds only in-frame clones, not every one. The sample lists about 870,000 clones; around 93% were seen once. Naive CD8 cells lacked CD45RO, underwent positive selection for CCR7 and left out terminally differentiated effector memory CD45RA+ cells. The source material was naive CD8+ T cells sorted from blood. The receptor's source is a man aged 25-45 years in good health.

The CDR3, as DNA: TGTGCCAGCAGTGCCGGGACTAGCGACTACAATGAGCAGTTCTTC. It translates to CASSAGTSDYNEQFF. The chain has TRBV2 and TRBJ2-1; TRBD2 aligns across 10 bases. CDR1 is SNHLY, CDR2 FYNNEI, per germline. The junction had 3 bases not matched to a gene; V was cut back by 4 bases and J by 3 bases. CDR3 length equals 15 residues.